This T cell receptor beta chain originates from a study of PD-1 blockade in classical Hodgkin lymphoma. Study in general: Every 2 weeks, patients had 3 mg/kg nivolumab intravenously.

Findings and limits, study-wide: Complete responders matched newly diagnosed patients in baseline diversity. There was a significant rise in CD4+ TCR diversity by C4D1, with no such rise for CD8+.

In regard to this clone: Its antigen remains unidentified.

Trimming took 4 bases from V and 2 from J, leaving 17 bases between them. Germline CDR1 KGHSH, CDR2 LQKENI. The length of the CDR3 is 16 residues. Produced via immunoSEQ multiplex PCR; TCRdb's table is partial and in-frame only. The sample yields fewer than 100,000 clones, roughly 89% seen once. Following autologous stem cell transplantation, relapse occurred in every patient, and exposure to brentuximab vedotin varied. Each best response was a complete response, a partial response or progressive disease. The sequence was obtained from a human donor with classical Hodgkin lymphoma. The chain has TRBV18 and TRBJ1-1; the D gene is possibly TRBD1 (5 bases). Source: peripheral blood mononuclear cells (PBMCs), taken at baseline. DNA for the CDR3: TGTGCCAGCTCACGCGCAGGGAGGGCGTCAAACACTGAAGCTTTCTTT. Translated: CASSRAGRASNTEAFF.